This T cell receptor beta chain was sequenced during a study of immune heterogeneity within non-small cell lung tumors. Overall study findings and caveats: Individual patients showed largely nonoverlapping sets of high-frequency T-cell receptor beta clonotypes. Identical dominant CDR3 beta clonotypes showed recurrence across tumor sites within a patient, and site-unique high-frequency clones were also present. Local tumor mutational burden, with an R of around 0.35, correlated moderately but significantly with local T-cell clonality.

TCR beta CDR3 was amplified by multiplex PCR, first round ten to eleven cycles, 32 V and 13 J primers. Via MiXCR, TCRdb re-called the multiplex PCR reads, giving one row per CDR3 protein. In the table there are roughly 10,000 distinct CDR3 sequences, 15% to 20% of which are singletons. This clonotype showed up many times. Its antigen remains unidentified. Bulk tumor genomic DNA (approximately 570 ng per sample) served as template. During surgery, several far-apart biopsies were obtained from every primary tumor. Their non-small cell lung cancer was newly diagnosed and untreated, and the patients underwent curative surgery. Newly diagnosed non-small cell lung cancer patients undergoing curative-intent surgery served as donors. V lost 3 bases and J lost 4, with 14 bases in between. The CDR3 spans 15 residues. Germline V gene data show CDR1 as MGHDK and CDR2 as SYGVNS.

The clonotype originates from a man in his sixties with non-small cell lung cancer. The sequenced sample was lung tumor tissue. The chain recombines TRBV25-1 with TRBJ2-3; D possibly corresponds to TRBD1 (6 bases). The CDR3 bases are TGTGCCAGCAGTGACCAGGGGTTGGTGGCAGATACGCAGTATTTT. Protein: CASSDQGLVADTQYF. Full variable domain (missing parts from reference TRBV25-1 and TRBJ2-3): EADIYQTPRYLVIGTGKKITLECSQTMGHDKMYWYQQDPGMELHLIHYSYGVNSTEKGDLSSESTVSRIRTEHFPLTLESARPSHTSQYLCASSDQGLVADTQYFGPGTRLTVL.